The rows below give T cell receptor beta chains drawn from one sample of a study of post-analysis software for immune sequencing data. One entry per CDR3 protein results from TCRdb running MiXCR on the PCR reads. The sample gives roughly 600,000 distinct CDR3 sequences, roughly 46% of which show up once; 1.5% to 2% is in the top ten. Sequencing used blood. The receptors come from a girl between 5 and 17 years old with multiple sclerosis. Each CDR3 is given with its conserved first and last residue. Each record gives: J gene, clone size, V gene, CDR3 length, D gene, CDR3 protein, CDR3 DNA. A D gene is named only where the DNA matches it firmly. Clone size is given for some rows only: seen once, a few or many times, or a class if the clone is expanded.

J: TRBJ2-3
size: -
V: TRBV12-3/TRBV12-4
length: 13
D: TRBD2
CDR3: CASTGGGPDTQYF
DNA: TGTGCCAGCACCGGGGGGGGTCCGGATACGCAGTATTTT

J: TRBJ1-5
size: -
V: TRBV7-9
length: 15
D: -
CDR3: CASSPRLTDNQPQHF
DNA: TGTGCCAGCAGCCCCCGTTTGACAGACAATCAGCCCCAGCATTTT

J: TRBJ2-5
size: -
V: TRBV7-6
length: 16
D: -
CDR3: CASSLGPLGVQETQYF
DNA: TGTGCCAGCAGCTTAGGTCCCCTGGGGGTTCAAGAGACCCAGTACTTC

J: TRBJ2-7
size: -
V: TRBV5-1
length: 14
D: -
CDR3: CASSWERGSYEQYF
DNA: TGCGCCAGCAGCTGGGAACGGGGCTCCTACGAGCAGTACTTC

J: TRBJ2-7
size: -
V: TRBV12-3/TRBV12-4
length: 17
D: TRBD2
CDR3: CASSFIPGRDPNYEQYF
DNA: TGTGCCAGCAGTTTTATTCCCGGGAGGGACCCAAACTACGAGCAGTACTTC

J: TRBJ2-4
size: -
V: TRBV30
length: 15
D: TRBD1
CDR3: CAWSVGQYSGNIQYF
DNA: TGTGCCTGGAGTGTGGGACAGTACTCGGGGAACATTCAGTACTTC

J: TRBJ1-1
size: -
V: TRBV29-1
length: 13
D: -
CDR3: CSVERQLGREAFF
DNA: TGCAGCGTTGAACGGCAGTTGGGTCGTGAAGCTTTCTTT

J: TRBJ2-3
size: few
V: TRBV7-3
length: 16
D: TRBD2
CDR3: CASSKGTSGPTDTQYF
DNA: TGTGCCAGCAGCAAAGGGACTAGCGGCCCCACAGATACGCAGTATTTT

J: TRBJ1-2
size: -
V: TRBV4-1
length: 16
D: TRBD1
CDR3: CASSRQGGGLGSGYTF
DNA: TGCGCCAGCAGCAGACAGGGTGGAGGCCTGGGATCCGGCTACACCTTC

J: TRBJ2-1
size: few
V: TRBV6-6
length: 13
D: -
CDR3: CASSYSGNNEQFF
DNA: TGTGCCAGCAGTTACTCGGGGAACAATGAGCAGTTCTTC

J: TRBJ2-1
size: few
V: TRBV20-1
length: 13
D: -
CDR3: CSARHRSYNEQFF
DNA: TGCAGTGCTAGACACCGCTCCTACAATGAGCAGTTCTTC

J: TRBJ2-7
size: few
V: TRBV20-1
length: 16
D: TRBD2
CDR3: CSARDFGTSGGYEQYF
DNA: TGCAGTGCTAGAGATTTCGGTACTAGCGGGGGCTACGAGCAGTACTTC

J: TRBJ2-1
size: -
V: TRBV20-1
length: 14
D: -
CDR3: CSARGAGDHNEQFF
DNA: TGCAGTGCTAGGGGGGCGGGAGACCACAATGAGCAGTTCTTC

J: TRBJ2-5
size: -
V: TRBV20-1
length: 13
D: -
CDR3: CSTSDRYQETQYF
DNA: TGCAGTACTAGCGACAGGTACCAAGAGACCCAGTACTTC

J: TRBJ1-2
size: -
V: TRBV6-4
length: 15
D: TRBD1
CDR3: CASSETGNDLYGYTF
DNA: TGTGCCAGCAGTGAGACAGGGAACGATCTCTATGGCTACACCTTC

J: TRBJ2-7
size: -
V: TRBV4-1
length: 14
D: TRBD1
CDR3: CASSQYRGQVEQYF
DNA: TGCGCCAGCAGCCAATACAGGGGGCAAGTCGAGCAGTACTTC

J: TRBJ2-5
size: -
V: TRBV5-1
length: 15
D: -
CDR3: CASSRQGEYQETQYF
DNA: TGCGCCAGCAGCCGGCAGGGAGAGTACCAAGAGACCCAGTACTTC

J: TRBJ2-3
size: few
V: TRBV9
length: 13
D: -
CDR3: CASSTGIQDTQYF
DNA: TGTGCCAGCAGCACCGGGATCCAGGATACGCAGTATTTT

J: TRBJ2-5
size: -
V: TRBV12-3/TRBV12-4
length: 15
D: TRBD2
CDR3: CASRAGLAAYNEQYF
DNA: TGTGCCAGCAGAGCGGGACTAGCGGCCTACAATGAGCAGTACTTC

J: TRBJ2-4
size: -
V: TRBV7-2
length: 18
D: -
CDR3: CASSLVRPGEVVKNIQYF
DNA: TGTGCCAGCAGCTTAGTTCGTCCGGGGGAGGTGGTCAAAAACATTCAGTACTTC

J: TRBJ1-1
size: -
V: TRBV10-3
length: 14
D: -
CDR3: CAISEVPGGTEAFF
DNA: TGTGCCATCAGTGAAGTCCCCGGGGGCACTGAAGCTTTCTTT

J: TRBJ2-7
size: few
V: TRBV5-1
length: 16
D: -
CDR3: CASSQSVGGVPYEQYF
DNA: TGCGCCAGCAGCCAAAGCGTCGGGGGCGTCCCTTACGAGCAGTACTTC

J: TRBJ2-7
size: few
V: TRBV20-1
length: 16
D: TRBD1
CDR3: CSASRMTGQPSYEQYF
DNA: TGCAGTGCTAGTAGAATGACGGGACAGCCTTCCTACGAGCAGTACTTC

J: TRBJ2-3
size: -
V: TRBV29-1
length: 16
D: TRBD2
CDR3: CSVAPTSGRGTDTQYF
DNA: TGCAGCGTTGCCCCGACTAGCGGGAGGGGAACAGATACGCAGTATTTT

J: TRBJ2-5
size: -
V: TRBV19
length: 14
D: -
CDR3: CASRGTFYQETQYF
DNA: TGTGCCAGTAGGGGGACCTTCTACCAAGAGACCCAGTACTTC

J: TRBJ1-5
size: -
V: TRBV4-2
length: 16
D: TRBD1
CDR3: CASSQTQGGVDQPQHF
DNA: TGTGCCAGCAGCCAGACCCAGGGGGGTGTTGATCAGCCCCAGCATTTT

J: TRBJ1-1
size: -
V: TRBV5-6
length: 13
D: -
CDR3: CASSPPGETEAFF
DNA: TGTGCCAGCAGCCCTCCAGGGGAAACTGAAGCTTTCTTT

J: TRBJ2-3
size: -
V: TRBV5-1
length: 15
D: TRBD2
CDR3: CTSRVAGGDTDTQYF
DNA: TGCACCAGCAGAGTGGCGGGAGGGGACACAGATACGCAGTATTTT

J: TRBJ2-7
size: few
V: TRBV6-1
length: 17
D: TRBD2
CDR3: CASSEQGGSWSSYEQYF
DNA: TGTGCCAGCAGTGAACAAGGCGGGAGCTGGAGTTCCTACGAGCAGTACTTC

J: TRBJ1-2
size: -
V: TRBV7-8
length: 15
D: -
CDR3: CASSPRRRPGYGYTF
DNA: TGTGCCAGCAGCCCCCGGAGGAGGCCGGGCTATGGCTACACCTTC

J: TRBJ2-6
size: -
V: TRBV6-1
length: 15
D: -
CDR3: CASSEVFAGANVLTF
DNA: TGTGCCAGCAGTGAAGTGTTTGCGGGGGCCAACGTCCTGACTTTC

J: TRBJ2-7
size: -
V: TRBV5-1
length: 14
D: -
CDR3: CASSATQGYYEQYF
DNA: TGCGCCAGCAGCGCGACACAGGGATACTACGAGCAGTACTTC

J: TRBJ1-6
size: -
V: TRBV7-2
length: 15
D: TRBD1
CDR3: CASSSDRGRYSPLHF
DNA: TGTGCCAGCAGCTCAGACAGGGGGCGGTATTCACCCCTCCACTTT

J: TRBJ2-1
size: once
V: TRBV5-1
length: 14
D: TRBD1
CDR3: CASSFDRALNEQFF
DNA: TGCGCCAGCAGCTTCGACAGGGCCCTCAATGAGCAGTTCTTC

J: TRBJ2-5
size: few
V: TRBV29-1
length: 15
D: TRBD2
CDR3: CSVDGLAGARETQYF
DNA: TGCAGCGTTGATGGACTAGCGGGAGCCAGAGAGACCCAGTACTTC

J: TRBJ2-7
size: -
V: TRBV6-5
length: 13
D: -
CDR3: CASRWRGQDEQYF
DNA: TGTGCCAGCAGGTGGAGGGGGCAGGATGAGCAGTACTTC

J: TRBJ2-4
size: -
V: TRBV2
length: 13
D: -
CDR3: CASSVEVKNIQYF
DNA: TGTGCCAGCAGTGTAGAAGTCAAAAACATTCAGTACTTC

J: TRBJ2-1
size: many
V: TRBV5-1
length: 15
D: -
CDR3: CASSLQDEPYNEQFF
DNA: TGCGCCAGCAGCTTACAGGACGAACCCTACAATGAGCAGTTCTTC

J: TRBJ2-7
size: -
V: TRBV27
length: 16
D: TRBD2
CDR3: CASSPLAGGASYEQYF
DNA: TGTGCCAGCAGTCCCCTAGCGGGGGGGGCCTCCTACGAGCAGTACTTC

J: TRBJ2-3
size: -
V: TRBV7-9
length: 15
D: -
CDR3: CASSPYPTSTDTQYF
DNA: TGTGCCAGCAGCCCCTACCCCACATCCACAGATACGCAGTATTTT

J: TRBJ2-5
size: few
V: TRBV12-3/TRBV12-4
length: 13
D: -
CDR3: CASSLGPKETQYF
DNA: TGTGCCAGCAGTTTAGGTCCCAAAGAGACCCAGTACTTC

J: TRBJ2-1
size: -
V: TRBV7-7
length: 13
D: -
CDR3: CASSPGQHNEQFF
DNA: TGTGCCAGCAGTCCCGGACAGCACAATGAGCAGTTCTTC

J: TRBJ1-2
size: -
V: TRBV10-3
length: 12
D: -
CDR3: CAISVGTYGYTF
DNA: TGTGCCATCAGTGTAGGGACTTATGGCTACACCTTC

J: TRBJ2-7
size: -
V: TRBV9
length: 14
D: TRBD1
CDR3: CASSTGQSRYEQYF
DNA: TGTGCCAGCAGCACGGGACAGAGCCGCTACGAGCAGTACTTC

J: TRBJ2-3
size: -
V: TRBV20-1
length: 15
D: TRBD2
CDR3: CSARLSGRRVGTQYF
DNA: TGCAGTGCTAGATTGAGCGGGAGGCGTGTAGGCACGCAGTATTTT

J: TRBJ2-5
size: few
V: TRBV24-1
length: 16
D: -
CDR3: CATSDIAGAVQETQYF
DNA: TGTGCCACCAGTGATATCGCGGGCGCGGTCCAAGAGACCCAGTACTTC

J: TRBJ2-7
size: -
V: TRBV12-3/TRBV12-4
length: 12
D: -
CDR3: CASRVQGYEQYF
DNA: TGTGCCAGTCGAGTACAGGGATACGAGCAGTACTTC

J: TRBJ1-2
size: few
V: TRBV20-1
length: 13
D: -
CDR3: CSARTAFVHGYTF
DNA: TGCAGTGCTCGGACCGCCTTTGTCCATGGCTACACCTTC

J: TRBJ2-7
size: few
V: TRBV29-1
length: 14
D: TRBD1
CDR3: CSAAGQGSAYEQYF
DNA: TGCAGCGCCGCCGGACAGGGGTCTGCCTACGAGCAGTACTTC

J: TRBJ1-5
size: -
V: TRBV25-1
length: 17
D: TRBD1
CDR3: CASSESVDGQGNQPQHF
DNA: TGTGCCAGCAGTGAATCAGTTGACGGACAGGGTAATCAGCCCCAGCATTTT

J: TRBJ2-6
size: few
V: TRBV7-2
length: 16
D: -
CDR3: CASSSSWAVGANVLTF
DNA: TGTGCCAGCAGCTCGAGCTGGGCGGTCGGGGCCAACGTCCTGACTTTC

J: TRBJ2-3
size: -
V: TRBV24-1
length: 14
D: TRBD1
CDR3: CATSDHRGTDTQYF
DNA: TGTGCCACCAGTGATCACAGGGGGACAGATACGCAGTATTTT

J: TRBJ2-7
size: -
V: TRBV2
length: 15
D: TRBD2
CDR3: CTSSEASGGPVEQYF
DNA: TGTACCAGCAGTGAAGCGAGCGGGGGGCCAGTCGAGCAGTACTTC